Detailed here is one TCR beta chain. No antigen is known for it. Base qualities are missing; no much larger clone stands one base away. The library was produced with the immunoSEQ multiplex PCR assay. A mixture of 60 forward primers for TCR Vbeta segments and 13 reverse primers for TCR Jbeta segments was used in the multiplex PCR. A multiplex PCR assay on genomic DNA amplified the CDR3 region of rearranged TCR beta genes. The Illumina HiSeq System was used to sequence the amplified TCR beta libraries as 87-base-pair reads. As for the original processing: A later analysis tallied 75 million to 85 million unique TCR beta chains across the 650 to 750 repertoires, and approximately 12 million of those chains were shared by two or more donors. To remove PCR and sequencing errors, raw reads were error-corrected and collapsed into unique sequences using a nearest-neighbor algorithm that merged closely related sequences. V, D and J gene segments were assigned by aligning CDR3 sequences to IMGT reference sequences. For a sequence to be retained, a match of at least six nucleotides to both a V gene segment and a J gene segment was required. Rearrangements were called productive when the CDR3 lacked stop codons and stayed in frame with V and J; all others were non-productive. Following IMGT convention, CDR3 was defined as the stretch from the second conserved V-encoded cysteine to the conserved J-encoded phenylalanine. The earlier analysis of around 640 of the donors excluded sequences that lacked an unambiguous match to a single V gene segment. An earlier analysis of several hundred of the donors called V segments functional above 56.7% productive rearrangements and segregating when the between-donor standard deviation exceeded 5%. A statistical classification framework was built for diagnosing cytomegalovirus status from the catalog of TCR beta chain sequences. V and J gene assignment, in a later analysis, came from comparing TCR nucleotide sequences with IMGT/GENE-DB human TR gene sequences. Using the TCRdist pipeline, a later analysis assigned CDR3 sequences along with most-parsimonious VDJ recombination scenarios. In a later analysis, every TCR beta chain was defined by the combination of its CDR3 amino acid sequence and its V-gene family, and reads without a unique V-gene family were dropped. To address suspected cross-contamination and a sequencing artifact, a later analysis removed around 600 highly shared, low-generation-probability nucleotide sequences. For each public chain, a later analysis derived a clonal expansion index from normalized ranks of inferred template counts within each repertoire. A later analysis computed generation probabilities with a VDJ recombination model fitted to out-of-frame rearrangements, and checked the results against IGoR. A later analysis scored TCR-TCR, TCR-HLA and TCR-CMV co-occurrence with hypergeometric tests, applying a repertoire-size bias correction to TCR pairs. A later analysis estimated false discovery rates by permuting HLA or CMV assignments 20 times. In a later analysis, co-occurring TCRs were grouped using DBSCAN, with TCRdist sequence similarity added in when clustering inside HLA-allele-positive subsets. Co-occurrence clustering excluded repertoires with fewer than 30,000 or more than 120,000 public chains, plus five with anomalous nucleotide sharing. TCRdb's version of the immuneACCESS table is confined to in-frame rearrangements and falls short of the full clone set. An unresolved V gene accounts for under half of the shortfall where checked; the remainder is of unknown origin. V and J calls and clone size are as listed in that table; D and trimming were resolved from the DNA. Recorded for this sample are approximately 240,000 clones; about four fifths of them occurred a single time. The biggest ten clones account for around 5.4% of the sample.

This sample is drawn from a study of cytomegalovirus exposure and HLA in healthy donors (TCRdb year 2017). Some background on the complete study: An earlier analysis of roughly 630 of the donors reported about 250 Gb of sequence data and some 120 million unique TCR beta sequences from roughly 180 million T cells. An early release covering roughly 640 HLA-typed donors comprised about 310 gigabases of sequencing data and tens of millions of unique TCR sequences. Among the roughly 380 genotyped donors, approximately 82% belonged to the genetic ancestry cluster associated with self-reported Caucasian donors. The aim of the study was to test whether cataloging public T cell receptors could identify signatures of past pathogen exposure. Using immunosequencing, the study profiled T cell repertoires from 550 to 750 subjects and related those repertoires to cytomegalovirus serostatus. A separate validation cohort of approximately 120 different subjects was used in addition to the roughly 640-subject first cohort. To predict cytomegalovirus infection status, the study combined high-throughput TCR immunosequencing, statistical association of individual TCRs with disease status, and machine learning. In a later analysis, previously published TCR beta repertoires from some 640 donors were re-analyzed and high-resolution HLA genotyping was added so that TCR occurrence patterns could be studied. Rather than drawing on any new phenotypic data, the later analysis identified candidate immune exposures from TCR beta sequences and the way those sequences occurred across donors. To decide whether each TCR beta V gene segment behaved as functional or pseudogenic, an earlier analysis of some 580 of the donors relied on high-throughput TCR beta sequencing. Donor age, sex, ethnicity and CMV serostatus were compiled together with the repertoire data. A later genetic analysis took genome-wide SNP genotypes for about 60% of the roughly 670 donors and used that subset as a discovery cohort. Every repertoire in the discovery cohort had been generated on one and the same sequencing platform. HLA typing covered class I and class II loci at four-digit resolution. The number of typed donors differed by locus: roughly 620-630 for A, B, C, DRB1 and DQB1; roughly 510 for DQA1; over 600 for DPA1; and some 470 for DPB1. Roughly 5 DR-DQ haplotypes were treated as single units for association and clustering because of strong linkage in the cohort. Among roughly 400 genotyped donors of the cohort, an average of roughly 230,000 unique TCR beta nucleotide sequences was sequenced per donor, of which roughly 17% were non-productive.

CDR1 and CDR2, looked up from the germline V gene, are SGDLS and YYNGEE. The CDR3 holds 15 amino acids from the cysteine to the phenylalanine. Solely the CDR3 DNA is kept, with 45 bases framed from the first base. In total, 666 healthy bone marrow donors made up the cohort. Cohort members were all nominally healthy when sampled, although unrecorded immune exposures were likely present. The donor tested CMV seropositive and was one of the 289 seropositive cohort members. Every donor gave a peripheral blood sample, and the peripheral blood mononuclear cells from that sample were used for TCR beta sequencing. Genomic DNA was extracted from the blood cell samples with the Qiagen DNeasy Blood Extraction Kit. The investigation overall reported the following: Some 15 rarely observed V segments, including chromosome 9 orphons, were excluded from the earlier analysis of about 610 of the donors because counts were too low. HLA typing was unavailable for some donors at each locus, so association tests used only the typed subset. A total of 164 TCR beta chains were listed by the study as associated with cytomegalovirus. Compared with equally common non-associated chains, HLA-associated TCR beta chains in a later analysis were more clonally expanded and had lower generation probabilities. In vitro tests confirmed that three of the cytomegalovirus-associated TCR beta chains recognize cytomegalovirus antigens. Compared with the approximately 720-donor mean, donors in an Asian-associated ancestry cluster had fewer N-insertions in productive TCRs, according to a later genetic analysis. The sequencing pipeline was judged likely to have produced a cluster of highly shared sequence variants as a technical artifact. A later analysis associated 15,000 or so TCR beta sequences with specific HLA alleles at a false discovery rate of 0.05. An association between a missense DCLRE1C variant and V-gene and J-gene trimming of TCR beta chains was found in a later genetic analysis and replicated in an independent cohort. In an earlier analysis of under 600 of the donors, most TCR beta V segments were observed in productive rearrangements about 90% or about 30% of the time, broadly matching IMGT annotations. While some public TCRs were present in many individuals, most TCR sequences turned up only very rarely across donors. Correlated functional status among segregating V segments might reflect linkage disequilibrium, but an unknown experimental factor could not be ruled out. Only TCR beta chains were sequenced in this cohort, and the absence of alpha or paired-chain data limited detectable features. Strong co-occurrence of HLA alleles, especially DR and DQ, made assigning TCR associations to individual alleles difficult. Because the 87-base-pair reads could not distinguish some IMGT-functional V segments, including TRBV6-2 and TRBV6-3, those segments were excluded. The classifier was reported to diagnose cytomegalovirus status with high specificity and sensitivity in both the original and validation cohorts. According to the authors, the approach could potentially be generalized to other disease states and immunological phenotypes. A further reported finding was that TCR beta sequences accurately predicted the HLA-A and HLA-B alleles for most subjects in the first cohort. Sequencing depth was assumed to be roughly uniform across donors in the presence/absence analyses, though that assumption may not hold. For the cohort, immune exposure information was limited to CMV serostatus. A later analysis found that TCR association rates varied across HLA loci, with DRB1 alleles showing the most associated TCRs and HLA-C alleles the fewest. According to a later analysis, most CMV-associated TCR beta chains appeared to be HLA-restricted, and the HLA associations seemed to be driven largely by CMV exposure. Several of the top co-occurrence clusters appeared to be linked to parvovirus B19, influenza, CMV and Epstein-Barr virus, according to a later analysis.

The sequenced sample consisted of PBMCs. The chain links TRBV9 with TRBJ2-5, with 8 bases matching TRBD2. Judging by the DNA end, TRBJ2-7 fits better; the J call may be wrong. This TCR came from a woman aged 40 to 50 in good health and CMV-seropositive. The CDR3 region reads CASSVDRGGPNEQYF. At the DNA level, the sequence is TGTGCCAGCAGCGTAGATCGGGGGGGCCCCAACGAGCAGTACTTC.